A single sample gave rise to the 15 T cell receptor beta chains below, sequenced in a study of T cell responses to AZD1222 COVID-19 vaccine. Profiling relied on immunoSEQ multiplex PCR, and the TCRdb table lists in-frame clones only, not all of them. The sample has approximately 110,000 clones; roughly 88% are singletons. This specimen consisted of peripheral blood, obtained on day 0 of AZD1222 vaccination. The receptor set was obtained from an adult in good health.

The rearrangement links TRBV5-1 to TRBJ1-1, with D unclear. The germline gives CDR1 SGHRS, CDR2 YFSETQ. This CDR3 region has 13 residues. Between the trimmed V and J ends, which lost 4 bases and 11 bases, there was a span of 18 bases. The CDR3 loop is CASSNHVGSSAFF. In nucleotides, the CDR3 is TGCGCCAGCAGCAACCACGTGGGGAGTAGCGCTTTCTTT.

The chain couples TRBV7-8 to TRBJ2-2, with D perhaps TRBD1 or TRBD2 (5 bases each). This CDR3 is 15 amino acids long. The germline V and J ends were trimmed by 5 bases and 4 bases, with 14 bases remaining between them. From germline, CDR1 is SGHVS and CDR2 FQNEAQ. This CDR3 reads CASSLRGRGTGELFF. In nucleotides, the CDR3 is TGTGCCAGCAGCCTTAGGGGACGGGGCACCGGGGAGCTGTTTTTT.

Only a few counts were recorded for this clone. The chain uses TRBV5-6 and TRBJ1-5, with a tentative D call TRBD1 (6 bases). The CDR3 loop spans 15 amino acids. From germline, CDR1 is SGHDT and CDR2 YYEEEE. V lost 3 bases, J lost 1 base, and 11 bases lay in between. The CDR3 nucleotides are TGTGCCAGCAGCTCAGGACAGCCCAGCAATCAGCCCCAGCATTTT. Amino acids: CASSSGQPSNQPQHF.

The rearrangement links TRBV28 to TRBJ1-4; 7 positions agree with TRBD1. This CDR3 has 15 residues. Looked up from germline, CDR1 is MDHEN and CDR2 is SYDVKM. V shed 6 bases, J shed 3 bases, and the junction held 7 bases outside the gene matches. The CDR3 DNA is TGTGCCAGCAGAACCCCCAGGGGGGCTAATGAAAAACTGTTTTTT. Amino acids: CASRTPRGANEKLFF.

The CDR3 loop reads CASSLRDNSSPLHF. For the CDR3, the DNA is TGTGCCAGCTCGTTACGGGACAATTCATCACCCCTCCACTTT. The rearrangement joins TRBV6-1 to TRBJ1-6; D might be TRBD1 (6 bases). Germline CDR1 and CDR2: MNHNS and SASEGT. Deletions cut 8 bases from V and 10 bases from J, with 18 bases between. The CDR3 is 14 amino acids.

The J gene is TRBJ1-1, the V gene TRBV6-6, with D perhaps TRBD1 (5 bases). Germline assignment: CDR1 MNHNY and CDR2 SVGAGI (reference sequence). V lost 0 bases and J 6 bases, leaving 5 bases between the germline ends. The CDR3 consists of 12 residues. The CDR3 protein is CASSYSGAEAFF. CDR3 DNA sequence: TGTGCCAGCAGTTACTCGGGGGCTGAAGCTTTCTTT.

V usage is TRBV5-6 and J usage is TRBJ1-1, with D hard to call. This CDR3 has 15 residues. V was pared by 4 bases and J by 6 bases, with 19 bases between. CDR1 and CDR2 from the germline V gene are SGHDT and YYEEEE. CDR3 sequence: CASSPRRAGRSEAFF. CDR3 nucleotide sequence: TGTGCCAGCAGCCCACGCCGGGCCGGGCGTTCTGAAGCTTTCTTT.

Only one count was recorded for this clone. The V call is TRBV5-6, the J call TRBJ1-2; maybe TRBD1 (5 bases). Germline assignment: CDR1 SGHDT and CDR2 YYEEEE. The V end lost 1 base, the J end lost 4 bases, and 11 bases lay between the germline ends. The CDR3 runs 14 residues. CDR3 bases: TGTGCCAGCAGCTTGCAGGGAGGATCCTATGGCTACACCTTC. Its protein is CASSLQGGSYGYTF.

The gene calls are TRBV6-5 and TRBJ1-3; 7 bases map to TRBD1. With V trimmed by 4 bases and J by 2 bases, 8 bases remained unmatched. This CDR3 region has 16 residues. Germline CDR1 MNHEY, CDR2 SVGAGI. The CDR3 nucleotides read TGTGCCAGCAGTTCTACCGGGACAGCAACTGGAAACACCATATATTTT. Translated, it gives CASSSTGTATGNTIYF.

The chain combines TRBV14 with TRBJ1-2; D is possibly TRBD1 (6 bases). The CDR3 runs to 13 residues. Germline CDR1 is SGHDN and CDR2 is FVKESK. V was trimmed by 3 bases and J by 5 bases, leaving 10 bases between them. Written as DNA, the CDR3 is TGTGCCAGCAGCCAGACCGGGACATATGGCTACACCTTC. Its translation is CASSQTGTYGYTF. Combining the CDR3 with reference TRBV14 and TRBJ1-2 gives the whole variable domain EAGVTQFPSHSVIEKGQTVTLRCDPISGHDNLYWYRRVMGKEIKFLLHFVKESKQDESGMPNNRFLAERTGGTYSTLKVQPAELEDSGVYFCASSQTGTYGYTFGSGTRLTVV.

The V and J genes are TRBV3-1 (or the pseudogene TRBV3-2) and TRBJ1-2, with 8 bases identical to TRBD1. Per the germline V gene, CDR1 is LGHDT and CDR2 is YNNKEL (reference sequence). CDR3 length equals 14 residues. V lost 6 bases to trimming and J lost 4 bases; unmatched junction nucleotides: 7. The CDR3 sequence: CASSASGTGYGYTF. In nucleotides, the CDR3 is TGTGCCAGCAGTGCTTCCGGGACAGGCTATGGCTACACCTTC.

The chain couples TRBV12-3 or TRBV12-4 to TRBJ2-2, with unresolved D. The V and J ends lost 7 bases and 0 bases respectively, with 6 bases between them. CDR3 length equals 13 residues. CDR3 loop: CASMIANTGELFF. CDR3 in DNA: TGTGCCAGCATGATCGCGAACACCGGGGAGCTGTTTTTT.

The chain links TRBV7-9 to TRBJ1-2, with D hard to call. The CDR3 extends over 14 amino acids. The germline CDR1 and CDR2 sequences are SEHNR and FQNEAQ (reference sequence). Trimming cost V 1 base and J 14 bases, with 20 bases left between them. CDR3 in amino acids: CASSLVGSEAGSTF. CDR3 nucleotides: TGTGCCAGCAGCTTAGTTGGCTCGGAAGCCGGGTCGACCTTC.

The chain employs TRBV19 and TRBJ2-5; no definite D call. CDR3 length: 12 residues. The ends were cut back, 5 bases at V and 4 bases at J, with 8 bases in the middle. CDR1 is LNHDA and CDR2 is SQIVND in the germline V gene (reference sequence). DNA for the CDR3: TGTGCCAGTAGTGAAAATACAGAGACCCAGTACTTC. It is translated as CASSENTETQYF.

The J gene is TRBJ1-1, the V gene TRBV30; maybe TRBD1 (5 bases). This CDR3 contains 14 residues. Germline V gene lookup returns CDR1 GTSNPN and CDR2 SVGIG (reference sequence). The V end lost 4 bases, the J end lost 4 bases, and 16 bases lay between the germline ends. The CDR3 region has the DNA TGTGCCTGGACCCCGGGGGGTAGACCCACTGAAGCTTTCTTT. Amino acid sequence: CAWTPGGRPTEAFF.